These 25 T cell receptor beta chains were all obtained from the same sample, sequenced in a study of T cells in Graves' hyperthyroidism and ophthalmopathy. There were TCR beta CDR3 regions amplified from RNA transcripts. Initially, a first-round RT-PCR of the TCR CDR3 employed the HTBI primer set. MiXCR, run by TCRdb on the multiplex PCR reads, gives a single entry per CDR3 protein. The data contain about 690,000 distinct CDR3 sequences, approximately 15% of them singletons. Material: blood. These receptors were taken from a man in his fifties or sixties with Graves' hyperthyroidism.

This clonotype has at least ten counts. The rearrangement uses TRBV10-3 and TRBJ1-4, with 8 bases fitting TRBD1. V lost 6 bases to trimming and J lost 4 bases; unmatched junction nucleotides: 4. Per germline, CDR1 ENHRY and CDR2 SYGVKD. This CDR3 region has 14 residues. Here the CDR3 reads CAIRGQGLNEKLFF. The CDR3 DNA sequence: TGTGCCATCAGAGGACAGGGCCTTAATGAAAAACTGTTTTTT.

This clonotype was observed many times. The chain recombines TRBV10-1 with TRBJ2-5, with a tentative D call TRBD2 (5 bases). V dropped 5 bases and J dropped 5 bases, with 12 bases sitting between them. Germline assignment: CDR1 WNHNN and CDR2 SYGVQD (reference sequence). The CDR3 is made up of 13 amino acids. The CDR3 is CASSFGEQETQYF. The CDR3 bases are TGCGCCAGCAGTTTCGGGGAACAGGAGACCCAGTACTTC.

This clonotype appeared many times. The chain is built from TRBV11-2 and TRBJ2-7, with 7 bases identical to TRBD2. This CDR3 spans 14 amino acids. With 7 bases clipped from V and 5 bases from J, the junction kept 11 bases outside the gene matches. Germline values: CDR1 SGHAT, CDR2 FQNNGV. CDR3 in amino acids: CASTGWRGRHEQYF. As DNA, the CDR3 is TGTGCCAGCACCGGGTGGCGGGGGAGGCACGAGCAGTACTTC.

The rearrangement links TRBV20-1 to TRBJ1-1; no reliable D call. CDR3 length: 14 residues. Per the germline V gene, CDR1 is DFQATT and CDR2 is SNEGSKA (reference sequence). Trimming removed 1 base from V and 5 bases from J, with 14 bases in between. Written as DNA, the CDR3 is TGCAGTGCTAGAGCAAGCGAAACAAAAACTGAAGCTTTCTTT. It specifies CSARASETKTEAFF.

There are many counts of this clonotype. The rearrangement uses TRBV7-8 and TRBJ1-1; D remains unclear. The germline gives CDR1 SGHVS, CDR2 FQNEAQ. With 5 bases removed from V and 1 base from J, the gap between germline ends came to 17 bases. The CDR3 is 16 amino acids. CDR3 amino acids: CASSPPRSYKNTEAFF. Here the CDR3 DNA reads TGTGCCAGCAGCCCTCCCAGATCCTACAAGAACACTGAAGCTTTCTTT.

This clonotype was seen a few times. The V gene is TRBV28, the J gene TRBJ2-1; TRBD2 aligns across 7 bases. The J segment lost 7 bases and the V segment lost 8 bases, leaving 17 bases of the junction unmatched. CDR1 is MDHEN, CDR2 SYDVKM, per germline. This CDR3 spans 16 amino acids. The CDR3 protein is CASGRARAAVGNEQFF. The CDR3 DNA reads as TGTGCCAGCGGGAGGGCTCGAGCGGCGGTTGGGAATGAGCAGTTCTTC. Drawing the rest from reference TRBV28 and TRBJ2-1, the complete variable domain is DVKVTQSSRYLVKRTGEKVFLECVQDMDHENMFWYRQDPGLGLRLIYFSYDVKMKEKGDIPEGYSVSREKKERFSLILESASTNQTSMYLCASGRARAAVGNEQFFGPGTRLTVL.

This clonotype was seen ten or more times. The CDR3 reads CASSFDQSSYNEQFF. Here the CDR3 DNA reads TGTGCCAGCAGTTTTGACCAGAGCTCCTACAATGAGCAGTTCTTC. The chain has TRBV12-3 or TRBV12-4 and TRBJ2-1; D not certain. This CDR3 region has 15 residues. The ends were cut back, 3 bases at V and 0 bases at J, with 9 bases in the middle.

This clonotype has at least ten counts. The chain links TRBV28 to TRBJ2-3, with D possibly matching TRBD1 (6 bases). The CDR3 spans 14 residues. Germline V lookup: CDR1 MDHEN, CDR2 SYDVKM. V lost 5 bases to trimming and J lost 3 bases, with 12 bases between them. The CDR3 bases are TGTGCCAGCAGTGTGTGGACAGAGACAGATACGCAGTATTTT. Protein sequence: CASSVWTETDTQYF. Supplemented by reference TRBV28 and TRBJ2-3, the full variable domain reads DVKVTQSSRYLVKRTGEKVFLECVQDMDHENMFWYRQDPGLGLRLIYFSYDVKMKEKGDIPEGYSVSREKKERFSLILESASTNQTSMYLCASSVWTETDTQYFGPGTRLTVL.

This clonotype was seen repeatedly, ten times or more. The chain is built from TRBV20-1 and TRBJ2-7, with 10 nucleotides matching TRBD2. Per germline, CDR1 DFQATT and CDR2 SNEGSKA (reference sequence). This CDR3 contains 14 residues. The trim removed 0 bases at V and 3 bases at J, leaving 2 bases unmatched. CDR3 sequence: CSAREASGGYEQYF. CDR3 bases: TGCAGTGCTAGAGAGGCTAGCGGGGGCTACGAGCAGTACTTC.

The rearrangement uses TRBV29-1 and TRBJ2-1; D not resolved. The J call may be wrong; the DNA end is better matched by TRBJ2-7. This CDR3 has 13 amino acids. CDR1 is SQVTM, CDR2 ANQGSEA, per germline. CDR3 in amino acids: CSVRLDTYNEQYF. DNA for the CDR3: TGCAGCGTTCGGCTGGATACCTACAATGAGCAGTACTTC.

This chain's CDR3 is CSGEGLAGARLNEQFF. The CDR3 region has the DNA TGCAGTGGCGAGGGACTAGCGGGGGCCCGACTCAATGAGCAGTTCTTC. This chain connects TRBV20-1 to TRBJ2-1; TRBD2 matches 14 bases. Germline V lookup: CDR1 DFQATT, CDR2 SNEGSKA (reference sequence). J was trimmed by 6 bases and V by 7 bases; bases with no gene match: 11. This CDR3 is built from 16 residues.

The chain employs TRBV28 and TRBJ2-3; the D is unclear. V was pared by 2 bases and J by 2 bases, with 14 bases between. This CDR3 contains 16 residues. Germline V gene sequence: CDR1 MDHEN, CDR2 SYDVKM. The CDR3, as DNA: TGTGCCAGCAGTTTAGGTTTCGCGGAGACCACAGATACGCAGTATTTT. Translating gives CASSLGFAETTDTQYF. The full variable domain, in which reference TRBV28 and TRBJ2-3 provide the parts outside the CDR3, is DVKVTQSSRYLVKRTGEKVFLECVQDMDHENMFWYRQDPGLGLRLIYFSYDVKMKEKGDIPEGYSVSREKKERFSLILESASTNQTSMYLCASSLGFAETTDTQYFGPGTRLTVL.

The CDR3 is CASSLVGGLDTGELFF. As DNA, the CDR3 is TGCGCCAGCAGCTTGGTTGGGGGGCTGGACACCGGGGAGCTGTTTTTT. The rearrangement uses TRBV5-1 and TRBJ2-2; perhaps D is TRBD1 or TRBD2 (6 bases each). Germline CDR1 SGHRS, CDR2 YFSETQ. Deletions cut 0 bases from V and 3 bases from J, with 12 bases between. There are 16 residues in the CDR3.

This clonotype was seen at least ten times. The chain uses TRBV11-2 and TRBJ2-5; TRBD1 matches 9 bases. The CDR3 consists of 16 residues. CDR1 is SGHAT, CDR2 FQNNGV, per germline. The V segment lost 5 bases and the J segment 5 bases; nucleotides outside the gene matches: 12. Here the CDR3 reads CASSQSRTGVLETQYF. In nucleotides, the CDR3 is TGTGCCAGCAGCCAAAGCCGGACAGGGGTGCTCGAGACCCAGTACTTC. Supplemented by reference TRBV11-2 and TRBJ2-5, the full variable domain reads EAGVAQSPRYKIIEKRQSVAFWCNPISGHATLYWYQQILGQGPKLLIQFQNNGVVDDSQLPKDRFSAERLKGVDSTLKIQPAKLEDSAVYLCASSQSRTGVLETQYFGPGTRLLVL.

In this sample, this clonotype turned up a few times. The V call is TRBV7-6, the J call TRBJ2-7; 7 bases are a match to TRBD1. J gave up 6 bases and V 5 bases, and 10 bases lay outside the gene matches. Germline values: CDR1 SGHVS, CDR2 FNYEAQ. The CDR3 is 14 amino acids. The CDR3 here is CASSPYRGPVEQYF. Here the CDR3 DNA reads TGTGCCAGCAGCCCCTACAGGGGACCAGTCGAGCAGTACTTC.

This chain uses TRBV6-1 with TRBJ2-1; TRBD2 matches at 13 bases. This CDR3 comprises 16 residues. V trimming: 7 bases; J trimming: 7 bases; junction bases outside the gene matches: 10. Germline values: CDR1 MNHNS, CDR2 SASEGT. This chain's CDR3 is CASTEPLAGGPNEQFF. DNA of the CDR3: TGTGCCAGCACCGAACCACTAGCGGGAGGGCCTAATGAGCAGTTCTTC.

The chain recombines TRBV20-1 with TRBJ1-2, with TRBD1 as a possible D gene (6 bases). V was clipped by 4 bases and J by 0 bases, with 12 bases between them. This CDR3 is built from 14 residues. Germline V CDR1 and CDR2: DFQATT, SNEGSKA (reference sequence). CDR3 sequence: CSANPGESNYGYTF. CDR3 coding DNA: TGCAGTGCTAACCCAGGGGAATCTAACTATGGCTACACCTTC.

Many counts were recorded for this clonotype. The gene calls are TRBV28 and TRBJ2-7; 8 positions match TRBD1. V lost 5 bases and J lost 0; bases outside the gene matches: 9. The V gene's germline CDR1 is MDHEN and CDR2 SYDVKM. CDR3 length: 16 amino acids. CDR3 bases: TGTGCCAGCAGTCCGCTCCAAACAGGGGGCTCCTACGAGCAGTACTTC. Translated: CASSPLQTGGSYEQYF.

This clonotype appeared many times. The chain links TRBV6-1 to TRBJ2-2; D could derive from TRBD1 or TRBD2 (5 bases each). CDR1 is MNHNS, CDR2 SASEGT, per germline. The CDR3 runs to 15 residues. Trimming took off 7 bases at V and 1 base at J, with 13 bases between the two ends. CDR3 in amino acids: CASTPGRLNTGELFF. In nucleotides, the CDR3 is TGTGCCAGCACACCGGGACGCCTGAACACCGGGGAGCTGTTTTTT.

The chain is built from TRBV24-1 and TRBJ2-3; D may be TRBD1 or TRBD2 (7 bases each). V lost 4 bases to trimming and J lost 9 bases, with 16 bases between them. The CDR3 covers 14 residues. From germline, CDR1 is KGHDR and CDR2 SFDVKD. The CDR3 sequence: CATSEDTRGGTQYF. In DNA form, the CDR3 reads TGTGCCACCAGTGAGGATACCAGGGGGGGAACGCAGTATTTT.

This rearrangement joins TRBV27 to TRBJ2-7, with a possible D match to TRBD1 (5 bases). V was trimmed by 5 bases and J by 5 bases, leaving 28 bases between them. Looked up from germline, CDR1 is MNHEY and CDR2 is SMNVEV (reference sequence). The CDR3 contains 18 residues. Written as DNA, the CDR3 is TGTGCCAGCAGTCCCCTCGCCCGACAGAGTCAACACCTCAACGAGCAGTACTTC. This codes for CASSPLARQSQHLNEQYF.

This clonotype was seen a handful of times. The V gene is TRBV6-1, the J gene TRBJ2-1; 9 bases are a match to TRBD1. The CDR3 totals 16 residues. Germline assignment: CDR1 MNHNS and CDR2 SASEGT. The V segment lost 4 bases and the J segment 6 bases; nucleotides outside the gene matches: 10. CDR3 region: CASSVLGQGTGNEQFF. CDR3 coding DNA: TGTGCCAGCAGTGTATTGGGACAGGGAACCGGCAATGAGCAGTTCTTC.

This clonotype was detected a few times. The V and J genes are TRBV28 and TRBJ1-6, with D possibly matching TRBD1 (5 bases). This CDR3 contains 14 residues. Germline V gene data show CDR1 as MDHEN and CDR2 as SYDVKM. V lost 2 bases and J 8 bases, leaving 10 bases between the germline ends. CDR3 protein: CASSLRDFYSPLHF. For the CDR3, the DNA is TGTGCCAGCAGTTTACGGGACTTCTATTCACCCCTCCACTTT.

This clonotype was seen many times. The J gene is TRBJ2-3, the V gene TRBV11-2; D is unresolved. Between the trimmed V and J ends, which lost 3 bases and 5 bases, there was a span of 18 bases. This CDR3 is 16 amino acids long. Germline V gene data show CDR1 as SGHAT and CDR2 as FQNNGV. CDR3 sequence: CASSFGFAQAGDTQYF. The DNA for the CDR3 is TGTGCCAGCAGCTTTGGTTTTGCCCAGGCCGGAGATACGCAGTATTTT.

This clonotype was picked up many times. This rearrangement joins TRBV19 to TRBJ1-5, with 8 bases aligning to TRBD1. The CDR3 has 14 amino acids. Germline CDR1 is LNHDA and CDR2 is SQIVND (reference sequence). The junction had 9 bases not matched to a gene; V was cut back by 9 bases and J by 5 bases. The CDR3 DNA is TGTGCCAGCCATCCACAGGGACAGGATCAGCCCCAGCATTTT. Protein sequence: CASHPQGQDQPQHF.